The clone carrying this TCR beta chain was seen ten or more times. Per the germline V gene, CDR1 is MGHDK and CDR2 is SYGVNS. CDR3 length equals 16 residues. Trimming removed 3 bases from V and 10 bases from J; junction bases left unmatched: 12. MiXCR was run by TCRdb on the RACE reads, yielding one entry per CDR3 protein. This repertoire shows 45,000 to 60,000 distinct CDR3 sequences, about 9.4% found once; its top ten account for more than 13%. The data belong to a study of human T cells and chemical hapten exposure. Study-level background: Patients' scalps got diphenylcyclopropenone weekly throughout the approximately 22-week study. The patients, most of them female, presented with alopecia areata, totalis or universalis.

As to time point: pre-sensitization, week 0. The sample's treatment: therapeutic diphenylcyclopropenone sensitization with weekly scalp DPC. Alopecia patients, 18 to 70 years old and DPC-suitable, served as donors. The sample in question was whole blood, obtained in connection with sensitization to the hapten diphenylcyclopropenone (DPC). The clonotype originates from a middle-aged woman with alopecia areata. Some clones in this sample may be carry-over from other donors' samples. This chain connects TRBV25-1 to TRBJ1-6; TRBD1 agrees at 7 bases. The CDR3 DNA reads as TGTGCCAGCAGTGACTCCCGACAGGGTGCCTGGTCACCCCTCCACTTT. Translation: CASSDSRQGAWSPLHF.